At least ten counts were recorded for the clone carrying this TCR beta chain. Its antigen is currently unknown. This related bone marrow graft donor gave peripheral blood on the day of marrow donation. Clones were read by immunoSEQ multiplex PCR, and TCRdb kept only the in-frame ones, dropping some. Observed in the sample are 40,000 to 45,000 clones, none of them singletons. This sample is drawn from a study of T cells after posttransplantation cyclophosphamide. The CDR3 spans 15 residues. V was clipped by 4 bases and J by 6 bases; unmatched bases: 7. The germline V gene has CDR1 SGDLS and CDR2 YYNGEE. Broader study findings: Recipient CMV seropositivity and CMV reactivation strongly tracked TRB clonality. Later post-transplant blood repertoires were often dominated by donor CD8+ memory clones.

Sequenced material: PBMCs. This clonotype was sampled from a man aged 35-49 years in good health, CMV-negative, and a related stem cell transplant donor. The chain joins TRBV9 to TRBJ2-1, with TRBD2 matching over 10 bases. CDR3 nucleotide sequence: TGTGCCAGCAGCCCCCTAGCGGGAGTAGGCAATGAGCAGTTCTTC. Translation gives CASSPLAGVGNEQFF. Full variable domain (outside the CDR3, taken from reference TRBV9 and TRBJ2-1): DSGVTQTPKHLITATGQRVTLRCSPRSGDLSVYWYQQSLDQGLQFLIQYYNGEERAKGNILERFSAQQFPDLHSELNLSSLELGDSALYFCASSPLAGVGNEQFFGPGTRLTVL.